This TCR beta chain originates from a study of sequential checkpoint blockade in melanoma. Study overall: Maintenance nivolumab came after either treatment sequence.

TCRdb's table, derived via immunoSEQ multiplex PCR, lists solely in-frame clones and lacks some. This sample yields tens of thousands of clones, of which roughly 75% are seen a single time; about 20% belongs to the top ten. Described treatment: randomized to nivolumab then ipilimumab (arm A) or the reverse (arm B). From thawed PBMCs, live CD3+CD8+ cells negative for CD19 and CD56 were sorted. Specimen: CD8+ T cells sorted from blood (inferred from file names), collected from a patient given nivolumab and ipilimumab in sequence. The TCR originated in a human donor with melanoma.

DNA for the CDR3: TGTGCCAGCAGCTTGGGCGGGGGAGGGACAGATACGCAGTATTTT. It translates to CASSLGGGGTDTQYF. The chain is built from TRBV5-4 and TRBJ2-3; 7 bases align to TRBD2. Per germline, CDR1 SGHNT and CDR2 YYREEE (reference sequence). The CDR3 spans 15 residues. J gave up 3 bases and V 0 bases, and 4 bases lay outside the gene matches.